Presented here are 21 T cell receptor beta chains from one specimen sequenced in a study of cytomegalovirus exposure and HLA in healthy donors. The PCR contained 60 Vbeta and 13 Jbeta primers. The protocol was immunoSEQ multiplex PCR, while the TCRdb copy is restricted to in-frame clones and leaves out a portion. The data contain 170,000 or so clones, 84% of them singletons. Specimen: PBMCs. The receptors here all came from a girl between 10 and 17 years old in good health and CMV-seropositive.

CDR3 loop: CAWGGWNEQFF. CDR3 coding DNA: TGTGCCTGGGGGGGCTGGAATGAGCAGTTCTTC. The chain is built from TRBV30 and TRBJ2-1; TRBD1 is a possible D gene (6 bases). V was cut by 5 bases and J by 7 bases, with 9 bases left in between. The V gene's germline CDR1 is GTSNPN and CDR2 SVGIG (reference sequence). There are 11 residues in the CDR3. The whole variable domain, filled in from reference TRBV30 and TRBJ2-1, reads SQTIHQWPATLVQPVGSPLSLECTVEGTSNPNLYWYRQAAGRGLQLLFYSVGIGQISSEVPQNLSASRPQDRQFILSSKKLLLSDSGFYLCAWGGWNEQFFGPGTRLTVL.

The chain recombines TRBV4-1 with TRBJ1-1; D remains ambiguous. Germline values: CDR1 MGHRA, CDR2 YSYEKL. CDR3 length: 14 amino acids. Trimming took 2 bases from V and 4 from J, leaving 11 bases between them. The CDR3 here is CASSQLGVGTEAFF. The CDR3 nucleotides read TGCGCCAGCAGCCAACTAGGAGTGGGCACTGAAGCTTTCTTT.

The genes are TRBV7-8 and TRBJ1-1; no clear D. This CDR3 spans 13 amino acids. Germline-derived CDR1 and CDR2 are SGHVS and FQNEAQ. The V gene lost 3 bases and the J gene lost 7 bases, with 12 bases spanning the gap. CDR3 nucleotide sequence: TGTGCCAGCAGCTTTTCAGGTCTCCGTGAAGCTTTCTTT. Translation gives CASSFSGLREAFF.

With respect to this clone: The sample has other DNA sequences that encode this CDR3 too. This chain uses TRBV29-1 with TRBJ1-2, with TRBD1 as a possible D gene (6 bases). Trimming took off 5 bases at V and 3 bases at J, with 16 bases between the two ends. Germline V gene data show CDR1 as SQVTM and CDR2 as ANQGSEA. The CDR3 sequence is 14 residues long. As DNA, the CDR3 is TGCAGCGTTCACACAGGGAGCTTCGACTATGGCTACACCTTC. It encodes CSVHTGSFDYGYTF.

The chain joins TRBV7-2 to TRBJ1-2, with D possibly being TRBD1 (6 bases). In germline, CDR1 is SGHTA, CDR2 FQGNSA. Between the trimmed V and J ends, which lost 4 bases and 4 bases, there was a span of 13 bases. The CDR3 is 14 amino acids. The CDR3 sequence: CASSSGQLGYGYTF. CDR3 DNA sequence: TGTGCCAGCAGCTCCGGACAGCTCGGCTATGGCTACACCTTC.

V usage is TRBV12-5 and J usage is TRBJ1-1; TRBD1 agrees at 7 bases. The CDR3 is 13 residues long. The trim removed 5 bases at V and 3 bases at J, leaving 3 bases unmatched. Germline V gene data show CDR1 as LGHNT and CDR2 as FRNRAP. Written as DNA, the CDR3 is TGTGCTAGTGGTCGTACAGGGGACACTGAAGCTTTCTTT. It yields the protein CASGRTGDTEAFF. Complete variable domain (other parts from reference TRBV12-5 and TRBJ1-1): DARVTQTPRHKVTEMGQEVTMRCQPILGHNTVFWYRQTMMQGLELLAYFRNRAPLDDSGMPKDRFSAEMPDATLATLKIQPSEPRDSAVYFCASGRTGDTEAFFGQGTRLTVV.

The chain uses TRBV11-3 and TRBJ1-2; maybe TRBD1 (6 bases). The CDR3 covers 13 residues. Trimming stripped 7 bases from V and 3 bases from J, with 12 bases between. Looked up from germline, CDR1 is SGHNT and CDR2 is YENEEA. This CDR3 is CASNSGADYGYTF. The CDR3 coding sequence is TGTGCCAGCAATTCAGGGGCAGACTATGGCTACACCTTC.

This chain's CDR3 is CASSLELAGAFPVEQYF. The CDR3 DNA reads TGTGCCAGCAGCTTGGAGCTAGCGGGGGCTTTTCCTGTCGAGCAGTACTTC. The chain couples TRBV5-6 to TRBJ2-7, with 10 bases lining up with TRBD2. The CDR3 consists of 17 residues. Germline CDR1 and CDR2: SGHDT and YYEEEE. With 0 bases clipped from V and 6 bases from J, the junction kept 12 bases outside the gene matches.

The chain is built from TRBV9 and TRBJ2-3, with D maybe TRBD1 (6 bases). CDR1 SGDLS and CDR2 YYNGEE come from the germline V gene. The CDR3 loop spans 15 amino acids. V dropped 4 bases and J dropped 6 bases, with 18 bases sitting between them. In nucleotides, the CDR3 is TGTGCCAGCAGCATATCCGAGAGGGGGACGGATACGCAGTATTTT. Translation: CASSISERGTDTQYF.

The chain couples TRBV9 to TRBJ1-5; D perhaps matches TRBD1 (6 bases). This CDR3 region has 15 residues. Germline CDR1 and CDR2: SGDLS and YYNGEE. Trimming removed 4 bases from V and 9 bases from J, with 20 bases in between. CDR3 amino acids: CASSPLRDIEWPQHF. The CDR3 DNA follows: TGTGCCAGCAGCCCTCTCCGGGACATTGAATGGCCCCAGCATTTT.

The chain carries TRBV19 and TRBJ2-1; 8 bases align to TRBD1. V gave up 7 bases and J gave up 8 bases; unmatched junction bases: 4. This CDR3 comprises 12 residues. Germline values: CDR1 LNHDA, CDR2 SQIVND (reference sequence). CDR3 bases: TGTGCCAGTAAGGACAGGGCCCATGAGCAGTTCTTC. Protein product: CASKDRAHEQFF.

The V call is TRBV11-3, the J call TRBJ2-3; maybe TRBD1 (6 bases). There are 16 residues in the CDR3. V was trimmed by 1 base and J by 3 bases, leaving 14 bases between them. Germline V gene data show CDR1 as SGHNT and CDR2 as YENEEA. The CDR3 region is CASSLVTGDLTDTQYF. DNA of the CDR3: TGTGCCAGCAGCTTAGTGACAGGCGATTTAACAGATACGCAGTATTTT. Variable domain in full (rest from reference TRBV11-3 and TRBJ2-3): EAGVVQSPRYKIIEKKQPVAFWCNPISGHNTLYWYLQNLGQGPELLIRYENEEAVDDSQLPKDRFSAERLKGVDSTLKIQPAELGDSAVYLCASSLVTGDLTDTQYFGPGTRLTVL.

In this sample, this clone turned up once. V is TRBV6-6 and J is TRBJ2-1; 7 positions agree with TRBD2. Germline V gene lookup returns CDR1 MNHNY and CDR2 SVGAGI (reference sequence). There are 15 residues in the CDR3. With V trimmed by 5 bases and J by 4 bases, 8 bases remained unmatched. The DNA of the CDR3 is TGTGCCAGCAGTCGTCTAGCGGAATTTTACAATGAGCAGTTCTTC. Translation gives CASSRLAEFYNEQFF.

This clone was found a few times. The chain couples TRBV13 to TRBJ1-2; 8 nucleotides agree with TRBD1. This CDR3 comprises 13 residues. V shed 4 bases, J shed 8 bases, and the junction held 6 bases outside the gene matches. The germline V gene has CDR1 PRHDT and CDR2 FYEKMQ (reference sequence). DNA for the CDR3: TGTGCCAGCAGCTATAGTACAGGGGGAGGCTACACCTTC. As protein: CASSYSTGGGYTF.

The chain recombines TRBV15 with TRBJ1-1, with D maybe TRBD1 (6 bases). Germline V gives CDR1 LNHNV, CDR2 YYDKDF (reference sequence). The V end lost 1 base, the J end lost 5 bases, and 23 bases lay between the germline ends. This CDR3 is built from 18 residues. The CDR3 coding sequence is TGTGCCACCAGCAGAGTCACTGACAGGCTGGACGAGAAGACTGAAGCTTTCTTT. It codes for CATSRVTDRLDEKTEAFF.

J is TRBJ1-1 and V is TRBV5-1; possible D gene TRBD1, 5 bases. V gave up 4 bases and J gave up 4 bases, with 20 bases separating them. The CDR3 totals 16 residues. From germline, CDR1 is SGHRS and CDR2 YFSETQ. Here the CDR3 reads CASSRGPAGRGTEAFF. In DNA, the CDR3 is TGCGCCAGCAGCCGGGGTCCCGCGGGGCGCGGCACTGAAGCTTTCTTT.

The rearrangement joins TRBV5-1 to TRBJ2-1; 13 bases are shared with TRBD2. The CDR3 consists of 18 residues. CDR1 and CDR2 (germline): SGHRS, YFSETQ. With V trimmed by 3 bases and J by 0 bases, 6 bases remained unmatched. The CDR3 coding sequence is TGCGCCAGCAGCTCTGGACTAGCGGGGGACCCCTCCTACAATGAGCAGTTCTTC. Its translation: CASSSGLAGDPSYNEQFF. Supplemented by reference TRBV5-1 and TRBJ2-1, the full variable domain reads KAGVTQTPRYLIKTRGQQVTLSCSPISGHRSVSWYQQTPGQGLQFLFEYFSETQRNKGNFPGRFSGRQFSNSRSEMNVSTLELGDSALYLCASSSGLAGDPSYNEQFFGPGTRLTVL.

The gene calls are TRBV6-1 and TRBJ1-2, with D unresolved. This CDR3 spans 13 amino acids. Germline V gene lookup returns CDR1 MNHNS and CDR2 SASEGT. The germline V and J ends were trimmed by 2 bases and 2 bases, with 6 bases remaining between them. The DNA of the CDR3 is TGTGCCAGCAGTGAACTTGGCAACTATGGCTACACCTTC. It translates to CASSELGNYGYTF.

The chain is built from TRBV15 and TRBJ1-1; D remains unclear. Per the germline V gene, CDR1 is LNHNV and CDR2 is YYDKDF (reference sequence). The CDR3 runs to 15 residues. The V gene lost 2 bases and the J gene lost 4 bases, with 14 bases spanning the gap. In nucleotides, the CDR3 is TGTGCCACCAGCAGAAGCCCCTTTCGGGGCACTGAAGCTTTCTTT. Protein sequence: CATSRSPFRGTEAFF.

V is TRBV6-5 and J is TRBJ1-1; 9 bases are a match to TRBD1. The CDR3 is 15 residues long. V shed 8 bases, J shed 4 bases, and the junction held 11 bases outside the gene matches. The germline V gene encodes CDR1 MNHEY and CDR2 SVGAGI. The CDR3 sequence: CASRPGTGLGTEAFF. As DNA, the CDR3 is TGTGCCAGCCGTCCCGGGACAGGGTTGGGCACTGAAGCTTTCTTT.

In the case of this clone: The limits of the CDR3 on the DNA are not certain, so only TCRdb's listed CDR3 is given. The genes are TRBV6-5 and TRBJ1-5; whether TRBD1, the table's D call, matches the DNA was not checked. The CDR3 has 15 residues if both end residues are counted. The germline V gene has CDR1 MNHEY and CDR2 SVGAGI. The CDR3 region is CASSSSDRFNQPQHF.